The 22 T cell receptor beta chains listed next were all sequenced from one sample in a study of shared clonotypes between healthy human individuals. Sequencing used immunoSEQ multiplex PCR; TCRdb keeps in-frame clones, though not all of them. The sample shows hundreds of thousands of clones, 60% to 80% of them seen only once. Sample: PBMCs. The source is a woman in her thirties or forties in good health. Some clones in this sample may be carry-over from other donors' samples.

The rearrangement links TRBV2 to TRBJ2-7; 8 nucleotides align to TRBD2. The V gene's germline CDR1 is SNHLY and CDR2 FYNNEI. V lost 7 bases to trimming and J lost 5 bases; unmatched junction nucleotides: 16. The CDR3 covers 16 residues. The CDR3: CASTISGTRVGNEQYF. CDR3 nucleotides: TGTGCCAGCACCATTTCCGGGACTAGAGTTGGGAACGAGCAGTACTTC.

This rearrangement joins TRBV5-1 to TRBJ2-3; 10 bases align to TRBD1. There are 15 residues in the CDR3. With 0 bases clipped from V and 3 bases from J, the junction kept 1 base outside the gene matches. Per germline, CDR1 SGHRS and CDR2 YFSETQ. The CDR3 sequence is CASSLEGQGTDTQYF. The CDR3 DNA sequence: TGCGCCAGCAGCTTGGAGGGACAGGGGACAGATACGCAGTATTTT.

The chain joins TRBV9 to TRBJ2-3, with D perhaps matching TRBD2 (5 bases). Per the germline V gene, CDR1 is SGDLS and CDR2 is YYNGEE. The CDR3 has 11 residues. V lost 4 bases, J lost 7 bases, and 7 bases lay in between. CDR3 in DNA: TGTGCCAGCAGCACTAGTAATACGCAGTATTTT. This encodes CASSTSNTQYF.

Worth noting for this clone: Additional DNA sequences in this sample encode the identical CDR3. The chain recombines TRBV30 with TRBJ2-4; D call uncertain. Looked up from germline, CDR1 is GTSNPN and CDR2 is SVGIG (reference sequence). This CDR3 has 14 amino acids. V gave up 3 bases and J gave up 0 bases, with 9 bases separating them. CDR3 residues: CAWRPKLAKNIQYF. In DNA, the CDR3 is TGTGCCTGGAGACCGAAGTTAGCCAAAAACATTCAGTACTTC. Complete variable domain (other parts from reference TRBV30 and TRBJ2-4): SQTIHQWPATLVQPVGSPLSLECTVEGTSNPNLYWYRQAAGRGLQLLFYSVGIGQISSEVPQNLSASRPQDRQFILSSKKLLLSDSGFYLCAWRPKLAKNIQYFGAGTRLSVL.

This clone was counted a few times. Here the CDR3 DNA reads TGTGCCAGCAGCTCCTTCACGGGACCGGGGCCAGATACGCAGTATTTT. Translating gives CASSSFTGPGPDTQYF. The V gene is TRBV9, the J gene TRBJ2-3; tentatively, D is TRBD1 or TRBD2 (5 bases each). The germline V gene has CDR1 SGDLS and CDR2 YYNGEE. The CDR3 contains 16 residues. V lost 4 bases, J lost 4 bases, and 19 bases lay in between.

As for this clone: A read error is possible here, since a much larger clone lies one base away. The chain recombines TRBV7-9 with TRBJ1-1; no clear D gene. Germline V gene data show CDR1 as SEHNR and CDR2 as FQNEAQ (reference sequence). The CDR3 contains 13 residues. Trimming shortened V by 3 bases and J by 5 bases, and 10 bases separated the two germline ends. CDR3 nucleotides: TGTGCCAGCAGCTTCGGCGGAAAGACTGAAGCTTTCTTT. It specifies CASSFGGKTEAFF.

This chain links TRBV9 with TRBJ2-7; D possibly corresponds to TRBD2 (6 bases). Germline-derived CDR1 and CDR2 are SGDLS and YYNGEE. V was clipped by 3 bases and J by 4 bases, with 20 bases between them. The CDR3 spans 16 residues. CDR3 coding DNA: TGTGCCAGCAGCGCCTCGGGAAGCGGGCTTACTTACGAGCAGTACTTC. Translating it yields CASSASGSGLTYEQYF.

Concerning this clone: A far more abundant clone sits one base away, making this likely a read error. Other DNA variants within this sample encode the same CDR3. The chain joins TRBV28 to TRBJ2-2; possibly TRBD1 for D (5 bases). This CDR3 region has 14 residues. The germline V and J ends were trimmed by 6 bases and 7 bases, with 15 bases remaining between them. Germline loops: CDR1 MDHEN, CDR2 SYDVKM. The CDR3 loop reads CASSAQGIRGELFF. The CDR3 DNA reads TGTGCCAGCAGCGCCCAGGGTATCCGCGGGGAGCTGTTTTTT.

The chain carries TRBV10-3 and TRBJ1-1; 8 bases map to TRBD1. After removal of 4 bases from V and 3 bases from J, the junction contained 7 bases not matched to a gene. Germline-derived CDR1 and CDR2 are ENHRY and SYGVKD. CDR3 size: 15 residues. Written as DNA, the CDR3 is TGTGCCATCAGTGGCTCGGACAGGGAAGACACTGAAGCTTTCTTT. It codes for CAISGSDREDTEAFF.

The gene calls are TRBV27 and TRBJ2-2, with D uncertain. The CDR3 spans 13 residues. Germline lookup yields CDR1 MNHEY and CDR2 SMNVEV (reference sequence). The V and J ends lost 3 bases and 3 bases respectively, with 5 bases between them. Here the CDR3 reads CASSFDHTGELFF. CDR3 bases: TGTGCCAGCAGTTTTGACCACACCGGGGAGCTGTTTTTT.

The V and J genes are TRBV7-8 and TRBJ2-6; D unresolved. Germline-derived CDR1 and CDR2 are SGHVS and FQNEAQ. V was cut by 6 bases and J by 0 bases, with 3 bases left in between. There are 13 residues in the CDR3. The CDR3 region has the DNA TGTGCCAGCAGGAGCTCTGGGGCCAACGTCCTGACTTTC. This sequence encodes CASRSSGANVLTF.

The V and J genes are TRBV28 and TRBJ1-5, with 7 bases identical to TRBD1. J was trimmed by 13 bases and V by 5 bases; bases with no gene match: 2. The germline V gene has CDR1 MDHEN and CDR2 SYDVKM. The CDR3 has 10 amino acids. CDR3 in amino acids: CASSQGVQHF. Here the CDR3 DNA reads TGTGCCAGCAGTCAGGGGGTGCAGCATTTT.

This clone was counted only a few times. The chain carries TRBV13 and TRBJ2-4, with a tentative D call TRBD1 (5 bases). The V and J ends lost 2 bases and 7 bases respectively, with 12 bases between them. This CDR3 is 14 amino acids long. Germline values: CDR1 PRHDT, CDR2 FYEKMQ (reference sequence). CDR3 region: CASSLFQGANIQYF. As DNA, the CDR3 is TGTGCCAGCAGCTTATTTCAGGGCGCTAACATTCAGTACTTC.

This chain connects TRBV4-3 to TRBJ1-2; D is unresolved. Between the trimmed V and J ends, which lost 4 bases and 0 bases, there was a span of 9 bases. The CDR3 covers 14 residues. The germline V gene has CDR1 LGHNA and CDR2 YSLEER. The CDR3 loop is CASSREGSNYGYTF. The CDR3, as DNA: TGCGCCAGCAGCCGAGAGGGTTCTAACTATGGCTACACCTTC.

This clone was observed many times. Additional DNA sequences in this sample encode the identical CDR3. This chain links TRBV5-1 with TRBJ2-7; 10 bases align to TRBD1. Germline CDR1 is SGHRS and CDR2 is YFSETQ. The CDR3 runs 16 residues. The J segment lost 5 bases and the V segment lost 3 bases, leaving 11 bases of the junction unmatched. CDR3 nucleotide sequence: TGCGCCAGCAGCTATAACCCCGGGACAGGGGAAGACGAGCAGTACTTC. Translated: CASSYNPGTGEDEQYF.

Points on this clone: One base separates it from a far larger clone, so it is likely a read error. This sequence joins TRBV7-9 and TRBJ1-2, with a weak D call TRBD1 (6 bases). Germline V CDR1 and CDR2: SEHNR, FQNEAQ (reference sequence). CDR3 length equals 12 residues. CDR3 sequence: CVSTPGDYGYTF. The CDR3, as DNA: TGTGTCAGCACCCCAGGGGACTATGGCTACACCTTC.

The chain couples TRBV7-2 to TRBJ2-7; D tentatively fits TRBD1 or TRBD2 (6 bases each). V lost 1 base and J lost 6, with 10 bases in between. This CDR3 is built from 13 residues. The germline V gene encodes CDR1 SGHTA and CDR2 FQGNSA. Here the CDR3 reads CASSLGGATEQYF. CDR3 coding DNA: TGTGCCAGCAGCTTAGGGGGGGCGACCGAGCAGTACTTC.

The chain uses TRBV27 and TRBJ2-7; perhaps TRBD2 as D (5 bases). CDR3 length equals 14 residues. CDR1 and CDR2 from the germline V gene are MNHEY and SMNVEV (reference sequence). V was shortened by 6 bases and J by 0 bases, with 12 bases between the two germline ends. The CDR3 is CASRVMGSSYEQYF. CDR3 in DNA: TGTGCCAGCAGGGTCATGGGGAGCTCCTACGAGCAGTACTTC.

The chain links TRBV18 to TRBJ2-2; TRBD1 might be the D (5 bases). Germline CDR1 is KGHSH and CDR2 is LQKENI. The CDR3 has 14 amino acids. V was cut by 5 bases and J by 2 bases, with 9 bases left in between. CDR3 residues: CASSTDRNTGELFF. CDR3 coding DNA: TGTGCCAGCTCAACTGACAGAAACACCGGGGAGCTGTTTTTT.

The chain employs TRBV29-1 and TRBJ1-2, with 10 bases identical to TRBD1. The CDR3 runs 14 residues. Per the germline V gene, CDR1 is SQVTM and CDR2 is ANQGSEA. Unmatched junction bases numbered 3, after V lost 1 base and J lost 4 bases. CDR3 in DNA: TGCAGCGTTGAAGGGACAGGGGGATTCTATGGCTACACCTTC. Encoded protein: CSVEGTGGFYGYTF.

This clone was seen a handful of times. CDR3 amino acids: CASTPLPTDTQYF. CDR3 in DNA: TGCGCCAGCACCCCTCTCCCCACAGATACGCAGTATTTT. V and J are TRBV5-1 and TRBJ2-3; D is ambiguous. Germline V CDR1 and CDR2: SGHRS, YFSETQ. The CDR3 is made up of 13 amino acids. Trimming pared 6 bases from V and 2 bases from J, leaving 10 bases between.

This chain links TRBV6-1 with TRBJ2-5; TRBD1 is a possible D gene (6 bases). V gave up 6 bases and J gave up 4 bases, with 15 bases separating them. Germline values: CDR1 MNHNS, CDR2 SASEGT. The CDR3 is 14 amino acids. The CDR3: CASRDRTGLETQYF. CDR3 coding DNA: TGTGCCAGCAGGGACCGAACAGGGTTAGAGACCCAGTACTTC.